Presented here are 25 T cell receptor beta chains from one specimen sequenced in a study of T-cell memory formation after mild COVID-19. MiXCR, run by TCRdb on the 5' RACE reads, gives a single entry per CDR3 protein. The sample lists around 200,000 distinct CDR3 sequences; about a fifth were seen once. The sequencing sample was made of PBMCs or a T cell subset sorted from them (not recorded which). These receptor sequences come from an adult woman who had mild COVID-19 (a few samples of this study predate the infection). Cell type and time point are not known.

This chain uses TRBV7-7 with TRBJ2-3; 10 nucleotides align to TRBD1. V was clipped by 5 bases and J by 5 bases; unmatched bases: 7. CDR3 length equals 15 residues. The germline gives CDR1 SSHAT, CDR2 FNYEAQ (reference sequence). CDR3 residues: CASSATGGGKDTQYF. The DNA of the CDR3 is TGTGCCAGCAGCGCGACAGGGGGCGGCAAAGATACGCAGTATTTT.

This clonotype was seen many times. The rearrangement uses TRBV11-2 and TRBJ2-4; no clear D. From germline, CDR1 is SGHAT and CDR2 FQNNGV. V lost 1 base and J 3 bases, leaving 10 bases between the germline ends. This CDR3 is 15 amino acids long. The CDR3 loop is CASSLGGLGKNIQYF. CDR3 DNA: TGTGCCAGCAGCTTAGGGGGTTTGGGCAAAAACATTCAGTACTTC. Full variable domain (missing parts from reference TRBV11-2 and TRBJ2-4): EAGVAQSPRYKIIEKRQSVAFWCNPISGHATLYWYQQILGQGPKLLIQFQNNGVVDDSQLPKDRFSAERLKGVDSTLKIQPAKLEDSAVYLCASSLGGLGKNIQYFGAGTRLSVL.

The chain links TRBV29-1 to TRBJ2-1; the D call may be TRBD1 or TRBD2 (5 bases each). The germline V gene encodes CDR1 SQVTM and CDR2 ANQGSEA. This CDR3 contains 15 residues. The germline V and J ends were trimmed by 0 bases and 4 bases, with 13 bases remaining between them. CDR3 nucleotides: TGCAGCGTTGAAGACACCATCGGGGCTTACAATGAGCAGTTCTTC. Its translation is CSVEDTIGAYNEQFF.

This clonotype has more than one count but fewer than ten. This rearrangement joins TRBV3-1 to TRBJ2-2; D is undetermined. The germline CDR1 and CDR2 sequences are LGHDT and YNNKEL (reference sequence). Trimming pared 2 bases from V and 7 bases from J, leaving 5 bases between. This CDR3 contains 12 residues. In nucleotides, the CDR3 is TGTGCCAGCAGCCAACAGCGCGGGGAGCTGTTTTTT. Protein: CASSQQRGELFF.

The rearrangement links TRBV6-1 to TRBJ1-6; a possible D gene is TRBD1 (6 bases). Trimming cost V 7 bases and J 7 bases, with 8 bases left between them. Germline values: CDR1 MNHNS, CDR2 SASEGT. The CDR3 totals 12 residues. CDR3 DNA: TGTGCCAGCAAAGGGGGGAATTCACCCCTCCACTTT. Amino acids: CASKGGNSPLHF.

V gene TRBV4-3 combines with J gene TRBJ2-6; D unresolved. V lost 0 bases, J lost 2 bases, and 8 bases lay in between. Germline CDR1 is LGHNA and CDR2 is YSLEER. This CDR3 has 16 residues. In DNA, the CDR3 is TGCGCCAGCAGCCAAGATACCCAGACTGGGGCCAACGTCCTGACTTTC. This codes for CASSQDTQTGANVLTF.

The chain has TRBV12-3 or TRBV12-4 and TRBJ1-1; no clear D gene. This CDR3 has 16 amino acids. With 5 bases removed from V and 1 base from J, the gap between germline ends came to 17 bases. The CDR3 here is CASSPPTPDGNTEAFF. DNA for the CDR3: TGTGCCAGCAGTCCCCCGACTCCGGACGGGAACACTGAAGCTTTCTTT.

This clonotype has just a few counts. The chain recombines TRBV4-1 with TRBJ2-5; 12 positions agree with TRBD2. This CDR3 is built from 15 residues. Looked up from germline, CDR1 is MGHRA and CDR2 is YSYEKL. Trimming at V came to 4 bases and at J to 0 bases, leaving 0 bases not matched to a gene. The CDR3 protein is CASSRTSGDQETQYF. CDR3 coding DNA: TGCGCCAGCAGCCGGACTAGCGGGGACCAAGAGACCCAGTACTTC.

This rearrangement joins TRBV7-3 to TRBJ2-1; 9 bases map to TRBD1. V gave up 2 bases and J gave up 8 bases; unmatched junction bases: 4. Germline CDR1 reads SGHTA; CDR2 reads FQGTGA. There are 14 residues in the CDR3. CDR3 region: CASSLDRGTDEQFF. DNA of the CDR3: TGTGCCAGCAGCTTAGACAGGGGGACTGATGAGCAGTTCTTC.

The chain combines TRBV7-9 with TRBJ2-1; 11 bases are a match to TRBD2. The CDR3 spans 16 residues. CDR1 SEHNR and CDR2 FQNEAQ come from the germline V gene (reference sequence). With V trimmed by 7 bases and J by 8 bases, 13 bases remained unmatched. CDR3 sequence: CASTLLAGVWSDEQFF. CDR3 coding DNA: TGTGCCAGCACCCTACTAGCGGGAGTTTGGTCGGATGAGCAGTTCTTC.

V is TRBV7-9 and J is TRBJ2-5; 8 bases are a match to TRBD2. The CDR3 covers 15 residues. The germline V gene encodes CDR1 SEHNR and CDR2 FQNEAQ (reference sequence). J lost 5 bases, V lost 7 bases, and 12 bases had no gene match. The CDR3 spells CASIGWTAGEETQYF. The CDR3 DNA sequence: TGTGCCAGCATTGGGTGGACAGCGGGAGAGGAGACCCAGTACTTC.

In DNA form, the CDR3 reads TGTGCCAGCTCCGTTGATGAAAAACTGTTTTTT. Protein: CASSVDEKLFF. The rearrangement joins TRBV18 to TRBJ1-4; D call uncertain. CDR1 and CDR2 from the germline V gene are KGHSH and LQKENI. V dropped 6 bases and J dropped 6 bases, with 5 bases sitting between them. This CDR3 spans 11 amino acids.

This chain uses TRBV18 with TRBJ2-7; D is possibly TRBD1 or TRBD2 (5 bases each). Germline loops: CDR1 KGHSH, CDR2 LQKENI. V lost 3 bases, J lost 3 bases, and 18 bases lay in between. The CDR3 sequence is 16 residues long. CDR3 coding DNA: TGTGCCAGCTCACCGAGGGACCGACCCCCGGGCTACGAGCAGTACTTC. It is translated as CASSPRDRPPGYEQYF.

This clonotype was seen only a few times. The chain has TRBV2 and TRBJ1-5, with no clear D. CDR3 length: 16 amino acids. Trimming removed 0 bases at V and 0 bases at J, with 9 bases between. Germline V CDR1 and CDR2: SNHLY, FYNNEI. The CDR3 DNA reads TGTGCCAGCAGTGAAGCGACGGGTTATAGCAATCAGCCCCAGCATTTT. Translated: CASSEATGYSNQPQHF.

V is TRBV7-3 and J is TRBJ2-1; the D gene is possibly TRBD2 (7 bases). V was trimmed by 5 bases and J by 6 bases, leaving 14 bases between them. The germline CDR1 and CDR2 sequences are SGHTA and FQGTGA. The CDR3 consists of 14 residues. Here the CDR3 reads CASSPLGGPNEQFF. DNA of the CDR3: TGTGCCAGCAGCCCTCTCGGGGGGCCCAATGAGCAGTTCTTC.

The chain employs TRBV13 and TRBJ1-1; 7 nucleotides line up with TRBD1. The V and J ends lost 7 bases and 5 bases, in that order; junction bases with no gene match: 13. CDR1 is PRHDT, CDR2 FYEKMQ, per germline (reference sequence). The CDR3 covers 15 residues. The CDR3 sequence: CASIDRQGIWTEAFF. Written as DNA, the CDR3 is TGTGCCAGCATTGACCGACAGGGAATTTGGACTGAAGCTTTCTTT.

The chain carries TRBV21-1 and TRBJ2-7. TRBV21-1 is shown as a pseudogene. The CDR3 runs to 13 residues. In DNA, the CDR3 is TGTGCCAGCAGCAAAGGGTGGCCCTACGAGCAGTACTTC. Protein product: CASSKGWPYEQYF.

There are a few counts of this clonotype. The J gene is TRBJ2-7, the V gene TRBV7-9; tentatively, D is TRBD2 (6 bases). The V and J ends lost 4 bases and 7 bases respectively, with 11 bases between them. In germline, CDR1 is SEHNR, CDR2 FQNEAQ (reference sequence). This CDR3 has 12 residues. CDR3 bases: TGTGCCAGCAGCTCGTACCTAGCGGAGCAGTACTTC. Its translation is CASSSYLAEQYF.

The chain is built from TRBV20-1 and TRBJ2-3; 7 bases match TRBD2. CDR1 is DFQATT, CDR2 SNEGSKA, per germline (reference sequence). This CDR3 comprises 15 residues. V dropped 1 base and J dropped 4; count of bases not matched to a gene: 8. CDR3 sequence (DNA): TGCAGTGCTAGAGGAGGCGGGAGTTCCTCAGATACGCAGTATTTT. Encoded protein: CSARGGGSSSDTQYF.

The V and J genes are TRBV29-1 and TRBJ2-2; D may be TRBD1 (6 bases). Germline V gene lookup returns CDR1 SQVTM and CDR2 ANQGSEA. The V gene lost 6 bases and the J gene lost 0 bases, with 14 bases spanning the gap. This CDR3 is built from 15 residues. CDR3 bases: TGCAGCGTAGCCGACAGGTCCTCGAACACCGGGGAGCTGTTTTTT. Translating gives CSVADRSSNTGELFF.

The CDR3 coding sequence is TGTGCCAGCAGCTTAGAACCTAGCGGGAGGGCCGGCGAGCAGTACTTC. Translating gives CASSLEPSGRAGEQYF. The chain uses TRBV11-3 and TRBJ2-7; 12 bases map to TRBD2. Germline V lookup: CDR1 SGHNT, CDR2 YENEEA. This CDR3 is 16 amino acids long. V shed 0 bases and J 6 bases; nucleotides not matched to a gene: 6.

The chain employs TRBV12-3 or TRBV12-4 and TRBJ2-1; 15 positions match TRBD2. The V segment lost 4 bases and the J segment 0 bases; nucleotides outside the gene matches: 7. The CDR3 loop spans 19 amino acids. CDR3 in DNA: TGTGCCAGCAGTTGGTCGGGACTAGCGGGAGGTAGCTCCTACAATGAGCAGTTCTTC. The encoded protein is CASSWSGLAGGSSYNEQFF.

Many counts were recorded for this clonotype. The chain has TRBV9 and TRBJ2-3; 7 positions match TRBD1. Germline CDR1 SGDLS, CDR2 YYNGEE. The CDR3 runs to 14 residues. Trimming cost V 6 bases and J 3 bases; bases outside gene matches: 7. The CDR3 sequence is CASTQDRPTDTQYF. The CDR3 coding sequence is TGTGCCAGCACCCAGGACAGGCCGACAGATACGCAGTATTTT.

This clonotype was recorded a few times. V gene TRBV27 combines with J gene TRBJ2-7; no definite D call. V was trimmed by 3 bases and J by 2 bases, leaving 11 bases between them. The CDR3 length is 14 residues. Germline loops: CDR1 MNHEY, CDR2 SMNVEV (reference sequence). The CDR3 DNA follows: TGTGCCAGCAGTTTTGGAGCGAGCGCCTACGAGCAGTACTTC. This encodes CASSFGASAYEQYF.

J is TRBJ1-1 and V is TRBV2; D is unclear. Between the trimmed V and J ends, which lost 4 bases and 6 bases, there was a span of 12 bases. Germline CDR1 is SNHLY and CDR2 is FYNNEI. CDR3 length equals 13 residues. The CDR3 spells CASSGGSSPEAFF. CDR3 DNA sequence: TGTGCCAGCAGTGGAGGGTCATCACCTGAAGCTTTCTTT.